This TCR beta chain was documented in a study of blood T cells in healthy people across ages. Study observations and caveats: TCR beta diversity per million T cells fell roughly linearly with age.

Trimming removed 0 bases at V and 1 base at J, with 9 bases between. This CDR3 is built from 14 residues. Germline assignment: CDR1 DFQATT and CDR2 SNEGSKA (reference sequence). The authors ran a second PCR of about 6 to 11 cycles using a sample-barcoded 5' primer and a J-beta primer mix. Unique molecular identifiers of 12 random nucleotides labeled each cDNA. TCRdb recomputed calls from the 5' RACE reads with MiXCR, one row per CDR3 protein. The data contain about 570,000 distinct CDR3 sequences, approximately 26% of them singletons. This clonotype occurred once. Its antigen is not known. Caucasian individuals from Russia who were healthy and aged 6 to 90 acted as donors. This sample was also put to use in a study of T cells of mothers and their children. This second study notes: Each mother gave over 8.5 million TCR beta CDR3 reads; each child, about 3 million.

What was sequenced was blood. The chain combines TRBV20-1 with TRBJ1-2; D is unclear. This TCR derives from a boy aged 2 to 10 in good health. The CDR3 coding sequence is TGCAGTGCTAGAGATCGGTCTGGTAACTATGGCTACACCTTC. Translation gives CSARDRSGNYGYTF.